A single sample gave rise to the 4 T cell receptor beta chains below, sequenced in a study of human T cells and chemical hapten exposure. TCRdb independently ran MiXCR on the RACE reads; one entry per CDR3 protein. Of some 52,000 distinct CDR3 sequences in the sample, roughly 10% are singletons; the top ten hold around a sixth. Described time point: patch test 3, about 24 weeks after DPC sensitization. Treatment reported: therapeutic diphenylcyclopropenone sensitization with weekly scalp DPC. The sequenced sample was whole blood, obtained in connection with sensitization to the hapten diphenylcyclopropenone (DPC). Source of these receptors: a woman aged 40 to 50 with alopecia areata. Some clones in this sample may be carry-over from other donors' samples.

This clonotype has more than one count but fewer than ten. An end of the junction differs from the germline gene, which may be a read error. This chain links TRBV7-2 with TRBJ2-7; 10 nucleotides agree with TRBD1. The CDR3 extends over 15 amino acids. Germline V gene data show CDR1 as SGHTA and CDR2 as FQGNSA. The CDR3 loop reads CVSSLAGTGAAGQYF. CDR3 nucleotides: TGTGTCAGCAGCTTAGCTGGGACAGGGGCCGCCGGGCAGTACTTC.

Many counts were recorded for this clonotype. The chain uses TRBV5-5 and TRBJ1-2; the D gene is possibly TRBD1 (6 bases). The CDR3 is 16 amino acids. Trimming shortened V by 0 bases and J by 13 bases, and 25 bases separated the two germline ends. Per the germline V gene, CDR1 is SGHKS and CDR2 is YYEKEE (reference sequence). The DNA for the CDR3 is TGTGCCAGCAGCTTGGGACAGGCCCGGGGAGTCGAACTCTCCACCTTC. Protein: CASSLGQARGVELSTF.

CDR3 region: CSALAGTANTEAFF. The CDR3 DNA reads TGCAGTGCCCTCGCAGGGACAGCGAACACTGAAGCTTTCTTT. The chain carries TRBV20-1 and TRBJ1-1, with TRBD1 matching over 7 bases. Germline lookup yields CDR1 DFQATT and CDR2 SNEGSKA (reference sequence). The V gene end was trimmed by 6 bases and the J gene end by 1 base; junction bases not matched to a gene: 8. There are 14 residues in the CDR3.

This clonotype was counted between two and nine times. The chain uses TRBV6-2 or TRBV6-3 and TRBJ1-2, with TRBD1 matching 7 bases. The length of the CDR3 is 12 residues. Per germline, CDR1 MNHEY and CDR2 SVGEGT. The V gene end was trimmed by 2 bases and the J gene end by 10 bases; junction bases not matched to a gene: 4. The CDR3 region has the DNA TGTGCCAGCAGTTACCCTGGACAGGACTACACCTTC. This gives the protein CASSYPGQDYTF.